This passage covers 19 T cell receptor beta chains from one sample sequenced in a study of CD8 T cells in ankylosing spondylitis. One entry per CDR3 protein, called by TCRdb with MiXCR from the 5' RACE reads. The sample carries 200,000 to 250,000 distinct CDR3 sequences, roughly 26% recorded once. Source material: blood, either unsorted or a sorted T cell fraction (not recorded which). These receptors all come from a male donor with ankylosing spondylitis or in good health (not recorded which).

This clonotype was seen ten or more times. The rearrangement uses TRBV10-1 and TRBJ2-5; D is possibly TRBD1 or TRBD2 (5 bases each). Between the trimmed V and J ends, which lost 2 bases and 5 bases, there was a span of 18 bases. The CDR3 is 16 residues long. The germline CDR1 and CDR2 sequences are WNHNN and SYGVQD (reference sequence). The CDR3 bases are TGCGCCAGCAGTGAGGGACCGGGACCGAATCCCGAGACCCAGTACTTC. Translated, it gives CASSEGPGPNPETQYF.

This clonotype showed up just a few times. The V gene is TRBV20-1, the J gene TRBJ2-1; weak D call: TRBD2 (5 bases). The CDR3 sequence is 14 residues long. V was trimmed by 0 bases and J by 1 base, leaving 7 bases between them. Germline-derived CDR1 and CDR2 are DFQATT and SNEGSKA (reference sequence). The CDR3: CSARDPGSYNEQFF. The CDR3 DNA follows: TGCAGTGCTAGAGATCCGGGATCCTACAATGAGCAGTTCTTC.

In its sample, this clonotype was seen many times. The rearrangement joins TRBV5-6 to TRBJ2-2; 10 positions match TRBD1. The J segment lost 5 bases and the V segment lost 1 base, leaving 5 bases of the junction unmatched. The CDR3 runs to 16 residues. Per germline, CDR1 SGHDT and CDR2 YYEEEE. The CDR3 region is CASSLIGTGATGELFF. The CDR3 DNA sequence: TGTGCCAGCAGCTTGATCGGGACAGGGGCGACCGGGGAGCTGTTTTTT.

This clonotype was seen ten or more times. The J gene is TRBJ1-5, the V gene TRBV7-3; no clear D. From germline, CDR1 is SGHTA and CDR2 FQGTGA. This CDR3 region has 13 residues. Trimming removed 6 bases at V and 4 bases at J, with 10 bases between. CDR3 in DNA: TGTGCCAGCAGTCTACAACCAAATCAGCCCCAGCATTTT. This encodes CASSLQPNQPQHF. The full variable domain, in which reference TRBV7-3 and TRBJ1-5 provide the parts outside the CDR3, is GAGVSQTPSNKVTEKGKYVELRCDPISGHTALYWYRQSLGQGPEFLIYFQGTGAADDSGLPNDRFFAVRPEGSVSTLKIQRTERGDSAVYLCASSLQPNQPQHFGDGTRLSIL.

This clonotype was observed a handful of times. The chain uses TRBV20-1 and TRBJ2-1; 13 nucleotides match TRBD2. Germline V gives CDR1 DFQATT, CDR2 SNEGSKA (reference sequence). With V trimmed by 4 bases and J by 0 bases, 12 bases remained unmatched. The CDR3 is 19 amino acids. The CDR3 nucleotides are TGCAGTGCTAACCGACCGGGACTAGCGGGACTAAGCTCCTACAATGAGCAGTTCTTC. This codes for CSANRPGLAGLSSYNEQFF.

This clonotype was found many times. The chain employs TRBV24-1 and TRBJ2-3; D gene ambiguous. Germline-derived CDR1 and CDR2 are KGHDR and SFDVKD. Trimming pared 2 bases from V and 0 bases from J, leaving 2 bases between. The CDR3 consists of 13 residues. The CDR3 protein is CATSDSSTDTQYF. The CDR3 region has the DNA TGTGCCACCAGTGATTCGAGCACAGATACGCAGTATTTT.

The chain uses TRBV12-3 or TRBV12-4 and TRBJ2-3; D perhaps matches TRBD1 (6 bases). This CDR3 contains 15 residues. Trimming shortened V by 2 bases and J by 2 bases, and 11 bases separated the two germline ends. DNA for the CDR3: TGTGCCAGCAGTTTACTGCAGGGGAACACAGATACGCAGTATTTT. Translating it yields CASSLLQGNTDTQYF.

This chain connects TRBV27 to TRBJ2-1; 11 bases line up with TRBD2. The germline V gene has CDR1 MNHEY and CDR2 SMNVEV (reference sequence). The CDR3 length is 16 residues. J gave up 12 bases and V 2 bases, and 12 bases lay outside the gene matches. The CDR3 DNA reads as TGTGCCAGCAGTTTAGTTTTTAGCGGGAGGGACACGAGGCAGTTCTTC. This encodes CASSLVFSGRDTRQFF.

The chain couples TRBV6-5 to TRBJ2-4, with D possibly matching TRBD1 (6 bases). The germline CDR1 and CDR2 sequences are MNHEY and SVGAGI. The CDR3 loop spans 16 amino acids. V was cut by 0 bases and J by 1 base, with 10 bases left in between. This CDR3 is CASSYSQGLAKNIQYF. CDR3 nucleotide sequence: TGTGCCAGCAGTTACTCTCAGGGGCTGGCCAAAAACATTCAGTACTTC.

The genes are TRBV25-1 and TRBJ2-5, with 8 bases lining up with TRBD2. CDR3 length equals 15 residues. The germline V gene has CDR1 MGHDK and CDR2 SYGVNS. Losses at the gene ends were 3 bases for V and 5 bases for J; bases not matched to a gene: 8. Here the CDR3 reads CASSDPASGGETQYF. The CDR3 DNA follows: TGTGCCAGCAGTGATCCGGCCTCGGGAGGGGAGACCCAGTACTTC.

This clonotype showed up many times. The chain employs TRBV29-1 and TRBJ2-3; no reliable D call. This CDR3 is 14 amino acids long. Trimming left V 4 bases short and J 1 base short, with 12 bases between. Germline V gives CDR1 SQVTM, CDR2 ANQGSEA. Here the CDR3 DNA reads TGCAGCGTTGGTGTTGGGCAGGGCACAGATACGCAGTATTTT. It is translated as CSVGVGQGTDTQYF.

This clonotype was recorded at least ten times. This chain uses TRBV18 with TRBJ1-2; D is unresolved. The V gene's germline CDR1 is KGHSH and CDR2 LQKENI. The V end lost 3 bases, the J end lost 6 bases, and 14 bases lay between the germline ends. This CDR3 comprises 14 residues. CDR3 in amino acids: CASSPLPGSDGYTF. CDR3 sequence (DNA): TGTGCCAGCTCACCCCTCCCCGGCAGTGATGGCTACACCTTC.

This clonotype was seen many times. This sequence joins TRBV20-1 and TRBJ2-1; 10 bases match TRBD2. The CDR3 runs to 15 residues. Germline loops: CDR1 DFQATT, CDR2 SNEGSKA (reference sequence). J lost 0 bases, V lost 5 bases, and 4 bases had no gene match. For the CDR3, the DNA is TGCAGTGCTCATATAGCGGGAGGCTCCTACAATGAGCAGTTCTTC. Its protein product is CSAHIAGGSYNEQFF.

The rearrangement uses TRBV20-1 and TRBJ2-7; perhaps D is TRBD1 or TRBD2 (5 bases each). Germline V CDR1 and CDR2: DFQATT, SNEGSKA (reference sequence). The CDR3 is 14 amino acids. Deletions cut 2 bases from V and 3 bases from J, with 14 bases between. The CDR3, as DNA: TGCAGTGCTAGATCTGGGACGCGAGACTACGAGCAGTACTTC. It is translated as CSARSGTRDYEQYF.

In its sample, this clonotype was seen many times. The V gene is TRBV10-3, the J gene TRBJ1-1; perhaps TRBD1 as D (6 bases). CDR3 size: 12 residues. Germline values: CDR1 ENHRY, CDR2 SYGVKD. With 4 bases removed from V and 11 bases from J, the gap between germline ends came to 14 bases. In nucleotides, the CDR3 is TGTGCCATCAGTGCCGACAGGTCGAGGGCTTTCTTT. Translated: CAISADRSRAFF.

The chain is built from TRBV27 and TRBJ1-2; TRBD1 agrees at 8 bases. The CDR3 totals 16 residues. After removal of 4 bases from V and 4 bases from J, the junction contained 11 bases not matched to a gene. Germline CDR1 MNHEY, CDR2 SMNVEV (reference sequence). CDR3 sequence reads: CASSYRGTRQPYGYTF. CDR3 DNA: TGTGCCAGCAGTTACAGGGGGACGAGACAGCCCTATGGCTACACCTTC.

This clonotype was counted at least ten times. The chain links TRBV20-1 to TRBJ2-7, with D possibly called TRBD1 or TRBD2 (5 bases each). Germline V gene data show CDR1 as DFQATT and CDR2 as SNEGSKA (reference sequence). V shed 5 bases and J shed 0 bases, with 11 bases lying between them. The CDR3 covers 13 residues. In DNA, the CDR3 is TGCAGTGCTGGAAGGGACGGCTCCTACGAGCAGTACTTC. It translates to CSAGRDGSYEQYF.

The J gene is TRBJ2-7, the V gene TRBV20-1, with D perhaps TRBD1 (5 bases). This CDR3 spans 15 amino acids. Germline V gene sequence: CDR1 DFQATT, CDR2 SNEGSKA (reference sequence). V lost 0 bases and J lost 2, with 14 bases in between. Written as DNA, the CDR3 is TGCAGTGCTAGAGATCGCCAGGGTGGACCCTACGAGCAGTACTTC. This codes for CSARDRQGGPYEQYF.

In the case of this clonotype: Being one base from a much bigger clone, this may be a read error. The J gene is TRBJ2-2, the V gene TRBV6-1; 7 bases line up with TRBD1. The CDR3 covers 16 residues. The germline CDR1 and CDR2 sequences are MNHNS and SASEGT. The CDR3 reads CASSRPGTVNTGDLFF. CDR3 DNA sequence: TGTGCCAGCAGCCGTCCCGGGACAGTCAACACCGGGGACCTGTTTTTT.